This T cell receptor beta chain was identified during a study of blood T cell repertoires in COVID-19. The CDR3 sequence is 15 residues long. V shed 0 bases and J shed 4 bases, with 11 bases lying between them. Germline CDR1 reads MGHRA; CDR2 reads YSYEKL. Patients from Seattle were sampled longitudinally, starting during active infection. Measured with immunoSEQ multiplex PCR; TCRdb has only the in-frame clones, and not every one. The table has approximately 200,000 clones, 94% seen once. Material for sequencing was peripheral blood. This TCR derives from a man aged 25-45 years with COVID-19, enrolled during active disease. This chain connects TRBV4-1 to TRBJ2-3; possibly TRBD2 for D (6 bases). Here the CDR3 reads CASSQDPAGPDTQYF. The CDR3 DNA reads TGCGCCAGCAGCCAAGATCCAGCGGGCCCAGATACGCAGTATTTT.